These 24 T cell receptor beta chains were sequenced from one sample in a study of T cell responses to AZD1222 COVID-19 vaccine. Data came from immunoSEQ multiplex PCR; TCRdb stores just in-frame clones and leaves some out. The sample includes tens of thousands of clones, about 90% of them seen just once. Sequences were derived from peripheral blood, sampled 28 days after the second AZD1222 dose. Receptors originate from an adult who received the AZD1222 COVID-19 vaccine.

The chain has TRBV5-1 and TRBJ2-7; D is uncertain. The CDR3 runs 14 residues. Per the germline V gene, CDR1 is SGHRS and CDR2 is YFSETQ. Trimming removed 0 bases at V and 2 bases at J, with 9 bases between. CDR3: CASSLELGTYEQYF. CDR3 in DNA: TGCGCCAGCAGCTTGGAGTTGGGAACCTACGAGCAGTACTTC.

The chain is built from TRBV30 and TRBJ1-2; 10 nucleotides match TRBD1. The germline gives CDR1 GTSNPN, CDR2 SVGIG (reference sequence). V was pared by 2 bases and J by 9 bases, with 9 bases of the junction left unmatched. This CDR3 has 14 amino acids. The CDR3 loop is CAWSTGQGPRSYTF. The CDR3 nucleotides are TGTGCCTGGAGTACGGGACAGGGGCCTAGGAGCTACACCTTC.

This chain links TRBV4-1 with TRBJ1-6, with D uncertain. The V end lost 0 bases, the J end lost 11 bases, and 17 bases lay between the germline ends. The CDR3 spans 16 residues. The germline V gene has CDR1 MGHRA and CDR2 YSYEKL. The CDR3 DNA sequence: TGCGCCAGCAGCCAAGAGGCTGTAGGGATAAACGCACCCCTCCACTTT. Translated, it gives CASSQEAVGINAPLHF.

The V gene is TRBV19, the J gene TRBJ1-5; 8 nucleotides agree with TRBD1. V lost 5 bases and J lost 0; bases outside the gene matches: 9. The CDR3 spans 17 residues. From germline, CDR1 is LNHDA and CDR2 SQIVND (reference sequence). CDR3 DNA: TGTGCCAGTAGTGGACCCCAGGGGGCGAATAGCAATCAGCCCCAGCATTTT. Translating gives CASSGPQGANSNQPQHF.

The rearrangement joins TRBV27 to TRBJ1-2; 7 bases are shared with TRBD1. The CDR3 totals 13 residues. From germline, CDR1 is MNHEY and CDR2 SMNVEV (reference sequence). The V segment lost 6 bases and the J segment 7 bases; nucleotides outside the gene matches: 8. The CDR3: CASSKGGWGGYTF. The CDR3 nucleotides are TGTGCCAGCAGCAAAGGGGGCTGGGGTGGCTACACCTTC.

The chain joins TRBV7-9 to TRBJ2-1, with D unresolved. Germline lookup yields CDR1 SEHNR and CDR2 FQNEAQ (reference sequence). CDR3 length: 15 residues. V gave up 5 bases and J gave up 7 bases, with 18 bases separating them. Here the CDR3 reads CASSRPAAGVNEQFF. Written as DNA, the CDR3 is TGTGCCAGCAGCCGTCCCGCGGCTGGGGTGAATGAGCAGTTCTTC.

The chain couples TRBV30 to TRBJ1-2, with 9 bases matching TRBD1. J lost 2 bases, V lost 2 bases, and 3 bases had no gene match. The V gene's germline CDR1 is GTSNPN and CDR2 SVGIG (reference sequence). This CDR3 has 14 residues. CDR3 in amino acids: CAWSLTGGNYGYTF. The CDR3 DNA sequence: TGTGCCTGGAGTTTGACAGGGGGGAACTATGGCTACACCTTC.

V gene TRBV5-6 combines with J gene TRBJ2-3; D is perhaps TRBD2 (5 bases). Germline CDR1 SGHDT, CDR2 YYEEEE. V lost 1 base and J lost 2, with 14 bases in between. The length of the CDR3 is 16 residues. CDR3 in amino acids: CASSLPRGPDTDTQYF. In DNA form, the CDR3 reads TGTGCCAGCAGCTTGCCACGGGGTCCAGACACAGATACGCAGTATTTT.

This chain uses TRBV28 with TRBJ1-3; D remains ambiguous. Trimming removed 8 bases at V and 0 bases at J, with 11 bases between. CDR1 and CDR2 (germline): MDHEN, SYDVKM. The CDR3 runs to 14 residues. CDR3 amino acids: CASRESGSGNTIYF. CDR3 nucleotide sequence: TGTGCCAGCCGTGAGTCCGGCTCTGGAAACACCATATATTTT.

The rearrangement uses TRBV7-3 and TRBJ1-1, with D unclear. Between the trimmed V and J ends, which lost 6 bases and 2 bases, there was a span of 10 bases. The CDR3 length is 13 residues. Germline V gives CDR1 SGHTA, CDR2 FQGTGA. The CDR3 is CASRRSSNTEAFF. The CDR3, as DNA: TGTGCCAGCAGACGGAGCTCTAACACTGAAGCTTTCTTT.

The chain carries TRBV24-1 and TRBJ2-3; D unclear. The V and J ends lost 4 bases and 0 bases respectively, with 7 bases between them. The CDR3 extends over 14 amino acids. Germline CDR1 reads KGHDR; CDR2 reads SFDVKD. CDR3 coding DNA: TGTGCCACCAGTGAGCATTCTAGCACAGATACGCAGTATTTT. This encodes CATSEHSSTDTQYF.

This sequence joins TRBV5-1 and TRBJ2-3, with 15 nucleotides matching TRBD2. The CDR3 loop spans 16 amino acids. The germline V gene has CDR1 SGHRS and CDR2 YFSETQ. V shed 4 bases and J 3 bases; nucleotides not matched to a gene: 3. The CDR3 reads CASSVGTSGRTDTQYF. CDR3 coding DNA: TGCGCCAGCAGCGTCGGGACTAGCGGGAGGACAGATACGCAGTATTTT.

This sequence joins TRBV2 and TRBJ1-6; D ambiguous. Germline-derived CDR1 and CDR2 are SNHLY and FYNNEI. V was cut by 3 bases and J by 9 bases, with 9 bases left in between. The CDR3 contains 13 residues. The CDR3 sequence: CASSDLPGSPLHF. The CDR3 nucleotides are TGTGCCAGCAGTGACCTACCAGGTTCACCCCTCCACTTT.

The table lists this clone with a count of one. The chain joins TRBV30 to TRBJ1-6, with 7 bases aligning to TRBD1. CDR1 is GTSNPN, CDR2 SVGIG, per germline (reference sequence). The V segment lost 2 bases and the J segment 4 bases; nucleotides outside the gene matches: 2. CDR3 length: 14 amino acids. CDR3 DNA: TGTGCCTGGAGTCTACAGGGGTATAATTCACCCCTCCACTTT. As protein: CAWSLQGYNSPLHF.

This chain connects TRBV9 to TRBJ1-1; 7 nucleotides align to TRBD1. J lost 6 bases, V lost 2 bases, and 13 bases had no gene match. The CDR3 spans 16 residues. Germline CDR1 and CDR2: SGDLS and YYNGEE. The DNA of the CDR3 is TGTGCCAGCAGCGTCAGGGGGGATGCGGGTGCGGCTGAAGCTTTCTTT. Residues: CASSVRGDAGAAEAFF.

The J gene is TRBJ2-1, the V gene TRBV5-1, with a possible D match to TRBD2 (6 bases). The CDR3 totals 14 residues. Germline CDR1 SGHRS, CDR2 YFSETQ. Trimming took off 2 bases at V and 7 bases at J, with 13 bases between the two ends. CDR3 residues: CASSFFSGGNEQFF. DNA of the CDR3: TGCGCCAGCAGCTTCTTCTCCGGGGGTAATGAGCAGTTCTTC.

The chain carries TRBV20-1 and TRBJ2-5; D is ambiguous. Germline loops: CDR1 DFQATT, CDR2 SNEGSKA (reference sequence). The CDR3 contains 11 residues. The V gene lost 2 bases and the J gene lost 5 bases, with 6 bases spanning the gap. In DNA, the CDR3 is TGCAGTGCTAGAAAGTCTGAGACCCAGTACTTC. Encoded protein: CSARKSETQYF.

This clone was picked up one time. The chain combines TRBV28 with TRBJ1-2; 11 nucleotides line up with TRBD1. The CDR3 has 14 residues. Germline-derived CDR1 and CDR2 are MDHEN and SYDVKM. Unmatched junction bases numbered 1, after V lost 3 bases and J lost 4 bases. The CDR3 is CASSFGQGAYGYTF. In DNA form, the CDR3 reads TGTGCCAGCAGTTTTGGACAGGGGGCCTATGGCTACACCTTC.

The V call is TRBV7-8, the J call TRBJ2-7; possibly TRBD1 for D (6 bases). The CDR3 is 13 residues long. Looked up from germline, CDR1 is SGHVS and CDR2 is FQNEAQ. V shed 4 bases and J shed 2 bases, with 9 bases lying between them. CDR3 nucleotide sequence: TGTGCCAGCAGCTCGACAGGAGCCTACGAGCAGTACTTC. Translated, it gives CASSSTGAYEQYF.

The CDR3 reads CASSYGRGNTGELFF. In DNA form, the CDR3 reads TGTGCCAGCAGTTACGGGAGGGGTAACACCGGGGAGCTGTTTTTT. This chain uses TRBV6-6 with TRBJ2-2; 7 positions match TRBD2. This CDR3 comprises 15 residues. CDR1 MNHNY and CDR2 SVGAGI come from the germline V gene (reference sequence). J lost 2 bases, V lost 2 bases, and 2 bases had no gene match.

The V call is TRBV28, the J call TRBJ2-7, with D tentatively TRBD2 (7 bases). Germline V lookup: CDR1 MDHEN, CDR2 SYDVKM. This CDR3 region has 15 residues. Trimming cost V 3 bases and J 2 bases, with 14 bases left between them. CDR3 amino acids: CASSLGGPLPYEQYF. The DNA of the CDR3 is TGTGCCAGCAGTTTGGGGGGGCCCCTTCCCTACGAGCAGTACTTC. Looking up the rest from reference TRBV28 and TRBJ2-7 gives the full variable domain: DVKVTQSSRYLVKRTGEKVFLECVQDMDHENMFWYRQDPGLGLRLIYFSYDVKMKEKGDIPEGYSVSREKKERFSLILESASTNQTSMYLCASSLGGPLPYEQYFGPGTRLTVT.

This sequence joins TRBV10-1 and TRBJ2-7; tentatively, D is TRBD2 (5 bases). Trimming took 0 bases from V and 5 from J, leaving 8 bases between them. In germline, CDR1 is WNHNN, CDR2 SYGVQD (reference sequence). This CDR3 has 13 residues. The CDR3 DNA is TGCGCCAGCAGTGAGTCGGGGAGTGACGAGCAGTACTTC. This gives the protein CASSESGSDEQYF.

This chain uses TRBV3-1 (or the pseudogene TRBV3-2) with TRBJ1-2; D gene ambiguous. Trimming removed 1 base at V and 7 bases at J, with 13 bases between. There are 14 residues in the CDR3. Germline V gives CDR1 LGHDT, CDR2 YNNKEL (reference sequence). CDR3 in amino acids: CASSQGPPTSGYTF. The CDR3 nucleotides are TGTGCCAGCAGCCAAGGACCGCCAACCTCTGGCTACACCTTC.

CDR3 DNA sequence: TGTGCCAGCAGCCAAGATAACTGGAGCACCGGGGAGCTGTTTTTT. Protein: CASSQDNWSTGELFF. V gene TRBV3-1 (or the pseudogene TRBV3-2) combines with J gene TRBJ2-2; D gene uncertain. Between the trimmed V and J ends, which lost 0 bases and 4 bases, there was a span of 9 bases. The CDR3 is 15 amino acids. The germline CDR1 and CDR2 sequences are LGHDT and YNNKEL (reference sequence).